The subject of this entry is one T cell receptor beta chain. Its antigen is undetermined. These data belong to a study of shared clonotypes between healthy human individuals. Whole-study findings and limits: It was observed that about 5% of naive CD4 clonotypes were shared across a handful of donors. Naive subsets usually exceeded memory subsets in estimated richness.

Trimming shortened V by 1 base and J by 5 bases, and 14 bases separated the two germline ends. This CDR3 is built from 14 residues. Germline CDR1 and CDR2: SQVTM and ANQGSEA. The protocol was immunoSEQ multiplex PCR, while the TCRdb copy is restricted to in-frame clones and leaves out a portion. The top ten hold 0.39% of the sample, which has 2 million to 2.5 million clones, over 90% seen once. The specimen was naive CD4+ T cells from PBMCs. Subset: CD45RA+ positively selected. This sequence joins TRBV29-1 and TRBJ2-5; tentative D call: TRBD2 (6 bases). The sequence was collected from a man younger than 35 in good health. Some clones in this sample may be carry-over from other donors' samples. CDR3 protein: CSVEVSRGTETQYF. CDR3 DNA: TGCAGCGTTGAAGTTAGTCGGGGGACGGAGACCCAGTACTTC.